Following are 31 T cell receptor beta chains from one sample sequenced in a study of blood T cell repertoires in COVID-19. Only in-frame clones appear in the TCRdb table, and some are missing; sequencing was by immunoSEQ multiplex PCR. The profile shows about 310,000 clones, about 91% of them singletons. What was sequenced was PBMCs or T cells enriched from blood (not recorded which). The receptors stem from a woman younger than 35 who had recovered from COVID-19.

The V and J genes are TRBV27 and TRBJ1-1; TRBD1 aligns across 8 bases. J gave up 1 base and V 0 bases, and 4 bases lay outside the gene matches. CDR3 length: 16 amino acids. Looked up from germline, CDR1 is MNHEY and CDR2 is SMNVEV (reference sequence). The CDR3 DNA follows: TGTGCCAGCAGTTTATCATCCGGGACAGGGAACACTGAAGCTTTCTTT. Protein: CASSLSSGTGNTEAFF.

The V call is TRBV27, the J call TRBJ2-3; 13 nucleotides agree with TRBD2. CDR1 and CDR2 from the germline V gene are MNHEY and SMNVEV (reference sequence). V was pared by 5 bases and J by 4 bases, with 0 bases of the junction left unmatched. The CDR3 consists of 14 residues. The CDR3 DNA reads TGTGCCAGCAGTGGACTAGCGGGAGCAGATACGCAGTATTTT. It encodes CASSGLAGADTQYF.

The J gene is TRBJ2-1, the V gene TRBV7-9; D ambiguous. The CDR3 has 14 residues. V was clipped by 4 bases and J by 0 bases, with 7 bases between them. Per germline, CDR1 SEHNR and CDR2 FQNEAQ (reference sequence). The CDR3 nucleotides read TGTGCCAGCAGCTCCCTCAGCTCCTACAATGAGCAGTTCTTC. Translating it yields CASSSLSSYNEQFF.

The J gene is TRBJ2-1, the V gene TRBV27; 7 bases are shared with TRBD2. The germline V gene encodes CDR1 MNHEY and CDR2 SMNVEV (reference sequence). Trimming at V came to 1 base and at J to 7 bases, leaving 4 bases not matched to a gene. The CDR3 length is 14 residues. CDR3 coding DNA: TGTGCCAGCAGTTTATTCAGGGAGGGGAATGAGCAGTTCTTC. It translates to CASSLFREGNEQFF.

The chain recombines TRBV3-1 (or the pseudogene TRBV3-2) with TRBJ2-1, with 12 bases identical to TRBD2. This CDR3 contains 19 residues. After removal of 4 bases from V and 7 bases from J, the junction contained 17 bases not matched to a gene. Per germline, CDR1 LGHDT and CDR2 YNNKEL (reference sequence). CDR3 loop: CASSRSGLAGGPRVNEQFF. CDR3 nucleotides: TGTGCCAGCAGCCGAAGTGGGCTAGCGGGAGGGCCGAGGGTAAATGAGCAGTTCTTC.

In its sample, this clone was seen once. This sequence joins TRBV7-9 and TRBJ1-2; 7 positions agree with TRBD1. V shed 2 bases, J shed 1 base, and the junction held 4 bases outside the gene matches. CDR1 SEHNR and CDR2 FQNEAQ come from the germline V gene (reference sequence). CDR3 length: 15 amino acids. The CDR3 DNA reads TGTGCCAGCAGCTTAAGGGACAGAAGTAACTATGGCTACACCTTC. Its protein product is CASSLRDRSNYGYTF.

The chain recombines TRBV7-2 with TRBJ1-1, with a tentative D call TRBD1 (5 bases). V was clipped by 3 bases and J by 4 bases, with 9 bases between them. The length of the CDR3 is 13 residues. The germline gives CDR1 SGHTA, CDR2 FQGNSA. The CDR3 DNA reads as TGTGCCAGCAGCTTTTTTCAGGGCACTGAAGCTTTCTTT. Its protein is CASSFFQGTEAFF. Full variable domain (rest looked up from reference TRBV7-2 and TRBJ1-1): GAGVSQSPSNKVTEKGKDVELRCDPISGHTALYWYRQSLGQGLEFLIYFQGNSAPDKSGLPSDRFSAERTGGSVSTLTIQRTQQEDSAVYLCASSFFQGTEAFFGQGTRLTVV.

The chain uses TRBV19 and TRBJ1-4; D is perhaps TRBD1 (6 bases). Trimming removed 5 bases from V and 0 bases from J, with 10 bases in between. In germline, CDR1 is LNHDA, CDR2 SQIVND (reference sequence). This CDR3 contains 15 residues. CDR3 DNA: TGTGCCAGTAGTCACAGACAGGCAACTAATGAAAAACTGTTTTTT. It encodes CASSHRQATNEKLFF.

The V gene is TRBV27, the J gene TRBJ2-1; D possibly corresponds to TRBD1 (5 bases). CDR3 length: 16 residues. CDR1 MNHEY and CDR2 SMNVEV come from the germline V gene (reference sequence). Trimming shortened V by 5 bases and J by 8 bases, and 22 bases separated the two germline ends. The CDR3 protein is CASSPSRARGAYEQFF. In DNA form, the CDR3 reads TGTGCCAGCAGTCCGTCACGGGCACGTGGGGCCTATGAGCAGTTCTTC.

This clone has only one observation. The chain couples TRBV7-9 to TRBJ1-6; D may be TRBD1 (6 bases). This CDR3 has 16 amino acids. V dropped 2 bases and J dropped 9 bases, with 17 bases sitting between them. The germline gives CDR1 SEHNR, CDR2 FQNEAQ (reference sequence). The CDR3 nucleotides read TGTGCCAGCAGCTTATACACAGGGACGTTGGCTTCACCCCTCCACTTT. It yields the protein CASSLYTGTLASPLHF.

This chain joins TRBV5-8 and TRBJ2-1; D unclear. The CDR3 has 12 residues. Germline V lookup: CDR1 SGHTS, CDR2 YDEGEE. The V and J ends lost 0 bases and 7 bases respectively, with 5 bases between them. The CDR3 DNA follows: TGTGCCAGCAGCTTGGTACTTAATGAGCAGTTCTTC. Its translation: CASSLVLNEQFF.

The genes are TRBV27 and TRBJ2-5, with D possibly being TRBD2 (5 bases). Trimming shortened V by 8 bases and J by 7 bases, and 11 bases separated the two germline ends. The length of the CDR3 is 11 residues. The germline CDR1 and CDR2 sequences are MNHEY and SMNVEV (reference sequence). CDR3 region: CASLARGTQYF. CDR3 sequence (DNA): TGTGCCAGCTTGGCCCGGGGGACCCAGTACTTC.

The gene calls are TRBV6-5 and TRBJ1-1, with D maybe TRBD1 (5 bases). CDR1 is MNHEY and CDR2 is SVGAGI in the germline V gene. The length of the CDR3 is 14 residues. V lost 5 bases to trimming and J lost 2 bases, with 12 bases between them. CDR3 DNA sequence: TGTGCCAGCAGTCCCAGGGCCCGAAACACTGAAGCTTTCTTT. It specifies CASSPRARNTEAFF.

The chain uses TRBV7-8 and TRBJ2-1; D possibly corresponds to TRBD2 (5 bases). Germline V gene data show CDR1 as SGHVS and CDR2 as FQNEAQ. V lost 5 bases, J lost 2 bases, and 10 bases lay in between. CDR3 length equals 14 residues. This chain's CDR3 is CASSLRAPYNEQFF. The CDR3 nucleotides read TGTGCCAGCAGCCTGCGGGCGCCCTACAATGAGCAGTTCTTC.

V and J are TRBV9 and TRBJ2-1; 12 bases are a match to TRBD2. The V gene's germline CDR1 is SGDLS and CDR2 YYNGEE. The CDR3 has 17 residues. The J segment lost 4 bases and the V segment lost 0 bases, leaving 5 bases of the junction unmatched. The CDR3 reads CASSVASSGGGYNEQFF. The CDR3 region has the DNA TGTGCCAGCAGCGTAGCTTCTAGCGGGGGGGGATACAATGAGCAGTTCTTC. Filled out from reference TRBV9 and TRBJ2-1, the complete variable domain reads DSGVTQTPKHLITATGQRVTLRCSPRSGDLSVYWYQQSLDQGLQFLIQYYNGEERAKGNILERFSAQQFPDLHSELNLSSLELGDSALYFCASSVASSGGGYNEQFFGPGTRLTVL.

Comment on this clone: Other nucleotide sequences in the sample specify the same CDR3. The CDR3 DNA sequence: TGTGCCAGCAGCTTCGGAACGGGCGAGCAGTACTTC. Translated: CASSFGTGEQYF. This chain links TRBV11-2 with TRBJ2-7, with no clear D. V shed 3 bases and J shed 6 bases, with 9 bases lying between them. There are 12 residues in the CDR3. Germline V gives CDR1 SGHAT, CDR2 FQNNGV.

This clone has only one observation. V gene TRBV5-6 combines with J gene TRBJ2-5, with 9 bases aligning to TRBD1. CDR3 length: 14 amino acids. The J segment lost 4 bases and the V segment lost 3 bases, leaving 4 bases of the junction unmatched. Germline V lookup: CDR1 SGHDT, CDR2 YYEEEE. The CDR3 here is CASSYGQGSETQYF. DNA of the CDR3: TGTGCCAGCAGCTACGGACAGGGGTCAGAGACCCAGTACTTC.

The chain employs TRBV7-3 and TRBJ2-3; TRBD2 agrees at 10 bases. The CDR3 length is 16 residues. The germline V gene encodes CDR1 SGHTA and CDR2 FQGTGA. Germline trimming cut 2 bases from V and 6 bases from J; bases unmatched to any gene: 8. In nucleotides, the CDR3 is TGTGCCAGCAGCTTATTCGGACTAGCGGAGGTGGATACGCAGTATTTT. Translating gives CASSLFGLAEVDTQYF. The full variable domain, in which reference TRBV7-3 and TRBJ2-3 provide the parts outside the CDR3, is GAGVSQTPSNKVTEKGKYVELRCDPISGHTALYWYRQSLGQGPEFLIYFQGTGAADDSGLPNDRFFAVRPEGSVSTLKIQRTERGDSAVYLCASSLFGLAEVDTQYFGPGTRLTVL.

The rearrangement uses TRBV5-1 and TRBJ1-4, with D perhaps TRBD1 (6 bases). This CDR3 region has 14 residues. Germline loops: CDR1 SGHRS, CDR2 YFSETQ. The V and J ends lost 4 bases and 4 bases respectively, with 11 bases between them. The CDR3 here is CASSPRGGNEKLFF. The CDR3 DNA is TGCGCCAGCAGCCCAAGAGGGGGTAATGAAAAACTGTTTTTT. Based on the CDR3 plus reference TRBV5-1 and TRBJ1-4, the full variable domain is KAGVTQTPRYLIKTRGQQVTLSCSPISGHRSVSWYQQTPGQGLQFLFEYFSETQRNKGNFPGRFSGRQFSNSRSEMNVSTLELGDSALYLCASSPRGGNEKLFFGSGTQLSVL.

The chain couples TRBV10-3 to TRBJ1-2; D gene ambiguous. V was clipped by 5 bases and J by 6 bases, with 13 bases between them. This CDR3 contains 13 residues. Looked up from germline, CDR1 is ENHRY and CDR2 is SYGVKD. The DNA for the CDR3 is TGTGCCATCAGTCGAGACGGACTCGATGGCTACACCTTC. It encodes CAISRDGLDGYTF.

The chain recombines TRBV7-9 with TRBJ2-4; 9 bases align to TRBD2. V gave up 4 bases and J gave up 7 bases; unmatched junction bases: 8. This CDR3 has 15 residues. Germline lookup yields CDR1 SEHNR and CDR2 FQNEAQ (reference sequence). This CDR3 is CASSSIGLASNIQYF. The DNA of the CDR3 is TGTGCCAGCAGCTCTATCGGACTAGCGTCGAACATTCAGTACTTC.

The chain joins TRBV23-1 to TRBJ2-7; TRBD1 matches 8 bases. TRBV23-1 is reported as an ORF; its role is uncertain. There are 11 residues in the CDR3. CDR3 nucleotide sequence: TGCTCCAAGCAGGGGGCCGACGAGCAGTACTTC. Encoded protein: CSKQGADEQYF.

The chain joins TRBV6-2 or TRBV6-3 to TRBJ2-7; tentative D call: TRBD2 (6 bases). Trimming removed 5 bases from V and 5 bases from J, with 19 bases in between. Germline CDR1 and CDR2: MNHEY and SVGEGT. The CDR3 is 15 amino acids. The CDR3 loop reads CASSRDMTSPHEQYF. The CDR3 nucleotides are TGTGCCAGCAGTCGGGATATGACTAGTCCTCACGAGCAGTACTTC.

The J gene is TRBJ1-5, the V gene TRBV19, with TRBD1 identical over 9 bases. V lost 2 bases and J lost 6; bases outside the gene matches: 5. This CDR3 comprises 15 residues. CDR1 and CDR2 (germline): LNHDA, SQIVND (reference sequence). The CDR3 here is CASSIRTGVGQPQHF. The CDR3 nucleotides are TGTGCCAGTAGTATAAGGACAGGGGTTGGTCAGCCCCAGCATTTT.

The chain recombines TRBV6-4 with TRBJ2-1, with 11 bases lining up with TRBD2. From germline, CDR1 is MRHNA and CDR2 SNTAGT. There are 16 residues in the CDR3. Germline trimming cut 0 bases from V and 8 bases from J; bases unmatched to any gene: 6. CDR3 loop: CASSDSVTSGVDEQFF. The CDR3 nucleotides are TGTGCCAGCAGTGACTCAGTGACTAGCGGGGTGGATGAGCAGTTCTTC.

The chain combines TRBV5-1 with TRBJ2-7, with D uncertain. V was shortened by 0 bases and J by 4 bases, with 11 bases between the two germline ends. Looked up from germline, CDR1 is SGHRS and CDR2 is YFSETQ. The CDR3 is 14 amino acids. The CDR3 region is CASSLVQNDYEQYF. Here the CDR3 DNA reads TGCGCCAGCAGCTTGGTTCAGAATGATTACGAGCAGTACTTC.

CDR3 in DNA: TGTGCCTGGGGACGCTTTGGACAGGGCGTTGTAGCTTTCTTT. This sequence encodes CAWGRFGQGVVAFF. This chain links TRBV30 with TRBJ1-1, with TRBD1 identical over 8 bases. The V and J ends lost 5 bases and 10 bases, in that order; junction bases with no gene match: 15. The CDR3 sequence is 14 residues long. From germline, CDR1 is GTSNPN and CDR2 SVGIG (reference sequence).

V and J are TRBV5-4 and TRBJ1-2; tentative D call: TRBD1 (5 bases). The CDR3 contains 14 residues. V dropped 4 bases and J dropped 3 bases, with 13 bases sitting between them. The germline CDR1 and CDR2 sequences are SGHNT and YYREEE (reference sequence). Written as DNA, the CDR3 is TGTGCCAGCAGCCGGCGACAGAACTACTATGGCTACACCTTC. The encoded protein is CASSRRQNYYGYTF.

The rearrangement links TRBV9 to TRBJ2-2; D possibly corresponds to TRBD1 (5 bases). This CDR3 spans 15 amino acids. CDR1 and CDR2 from the germline V gene are SGDLS and YYNGEE. V gave up 3 bases and J gave up 0 bases, with 9 bases separating them. The CDR3 DNA reads TGTGCCAGCAGCGCGACAGTTACGAACACCGGGGAGCTGTTTTTT. As protein: CASSATVTNTGELFF. Full variable domain (outside the CDR3, taken from reference TRBV9 and TRBJ2-2): DSGVTQTPKHLITATGQRVTLRCSPRSGDLSVYWYQQSLDQGLQFLIQYYNGEERAKGNILERFSAQQFPDLHSELNLSSLELGDSALYFCASSATVTNTGELFFGEGSRLTVL.

This chain connects TRBV14 to TRBJ1-2, with unresolved D. The V gene lost 3 bases and the J gene lost 1 base, with 9 bases spanning the gap. The CDR3 has 14 amino acids. Per the germline V gene, CDR1 is SGHDN and CDR2 is FVKESK. The CDR3 bases are TGTGCCAGCAGCCAGGGCAGTTATAACTATGGCTACACCTTC. It specifies CASSQGSYNYGYTF.

This chain's CDR3 is CASSLGPSTDTQYF. Here the CDR3 DNA reads TGTGCCAGCAGCTTAGGGCCTAGCACAGATACGCAGTATTTT. This chain uses TRBV11-3 with TRBJ2-3; D is uncertain. The V end lost 1 base, the J end lost 0 bases, and 5 bases lay between the germline ends. Germline V gives CDR1 SGHNT, CDR2 YENEEA. This CDR3 is 14 amino acids long.